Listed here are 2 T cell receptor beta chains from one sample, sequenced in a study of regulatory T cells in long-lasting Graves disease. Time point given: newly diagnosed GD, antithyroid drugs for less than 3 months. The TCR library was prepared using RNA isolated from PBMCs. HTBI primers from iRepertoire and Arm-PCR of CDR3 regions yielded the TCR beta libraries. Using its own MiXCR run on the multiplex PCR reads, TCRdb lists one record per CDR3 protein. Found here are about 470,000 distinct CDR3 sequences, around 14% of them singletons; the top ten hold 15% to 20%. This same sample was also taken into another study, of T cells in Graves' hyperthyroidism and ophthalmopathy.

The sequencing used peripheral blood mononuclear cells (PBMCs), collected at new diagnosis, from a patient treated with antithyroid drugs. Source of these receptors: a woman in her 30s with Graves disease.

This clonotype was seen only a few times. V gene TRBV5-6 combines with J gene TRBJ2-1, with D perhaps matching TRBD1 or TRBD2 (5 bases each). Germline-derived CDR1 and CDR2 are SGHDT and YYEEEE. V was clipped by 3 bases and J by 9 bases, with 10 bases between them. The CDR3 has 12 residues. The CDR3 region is CASSWGTPEQFF. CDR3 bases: TGTGCCAGCAGCTGGGGGACGCCTGAGCAGTTCTTC.

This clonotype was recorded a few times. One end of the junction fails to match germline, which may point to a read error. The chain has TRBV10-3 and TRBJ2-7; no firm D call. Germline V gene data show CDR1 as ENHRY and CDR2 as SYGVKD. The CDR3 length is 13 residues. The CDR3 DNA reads TGTGCCATTTCAAGTAAAGACAACTACGAGCAGTGCTTC. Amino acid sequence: CAISSKDNYEQCF.